The rows below give T cell receptor beta chains drawn from one sample of a study of vaccination effects on CD4 cells after COVID-19. Clones were sequenced by immunoSEQ multiplex PCR, and TCRdb holds only the in-frame ones, with some missing. The sample has tens of thousands of clones; around 70% are singletons. These receptors have no identified antigens. The starting material was CD4+ T cells from PBMCs cultured without peptide, obtained before COVID-19 vaccination. The receptors come from a human donor who received a COVID-19 vaccine. Both conserved end residues are part of each CDR3. D genes are given only for firm matches. The listing skips clone size in some rows; elsewhere it reads once, few, many or a size class.

TRBV3-1/TRBV3-2	.	.	TRBJ1-2	TGTGCCAGCAGCCAAGGAATGGGCTATGGCTACACCTTC	CASSQGMGYGYTF
TRBV30	.	TRBD2	TRBJ2-1	TGTGCCTGGAGTGAACTAGCGCCATACAATGAGCAGTTCTTC	CAWSELAPYNEQFF
TRBV9	.	TRBD2	TRBJ2-5	TGTGCCAGCAGCGTAGAGTCCGGGAGGGGCGGGGAGACCCAGTACTTC	CASSVESGRGGETQYF
TRBV12-3/TRBV12-4	few	.	TRBJ1-5	TGTGCCAGCAGACCCACAGGGAATCAGCCCCAGCATTTT	CASRPTGNQPQHF
TRBV19	.	TRBD2	TRBJ2-7	TGTGCCAGTAGTCCCCGAGGACTAGCGAACGCCTACGAGCAGTACTTC	CASSPRGLANAYEQYF
TRBV6-5	few	.	TRBJ1-6	TGTGCCAGCAGTCAGGGAGGGACCTATAATTCACCCCTCCACTTT	CASSQGGTYNSPLHF
TRBV19	.	TRBD1	TRBJ1-3	TGTGCCAGTACCGTCGACAGGGACCCTGGAAACACCATATATTTT	CASTVDRDPGNTIYF
TRBV6-5	.	.	TRBJ2-5	TGTGCCAGCAGTAACGACTTCCAAGAGACCCAGTACTTC	CASSNDFQETQYF
TRBV20-1	.	.	TRBJ1-4	TGCAGTGCTAGTAGAGCTTTTGAAAAACTGTTTTTT	CSASRAFEKLFF
TRBV6-2/TRBV6-3	.	TRBD1	TRBJ1-1	TGTGCCAGCAGTTCCGCGGACAGGGGTTACACTGAAGCTTTCTTT	CASSSADRGYTEAFF
TRBV24-1	few	TRBD2	TRBJ2-1	TGTGCCACCAGTGATCCTAGCGGGAATGCGAATGAGCAGTTCTTC	CATSDPSGNANEQFF
TRBV4-2	few	.	TRBJ1-5	TGTGCCAGCAGCCTGGACTACAATCAGCCCCAGCATTTT	CASSLDYNQPQHF
TRBV27	.	.	TRBJ2-7	TGTGCCAGCAGTCCTTCCAGCATGGTCGTCTACGAGCAGTACTTC	CASSPSSMVVYEQYF
TRBV12-3/TRBV12-4	.	.	TRBJ2-7	TGTGCCAGCAGTTTGGGGCAGACCTACGAGCAGTACTTC	CASSLGQTYEQYF
TRBV10-3	.	.	TRBJ2-7	TGTGCCATCAGTGAGTCAACGGGGACGCAGTACTTC	CAISESTGTQYF
TRBV10-3	.	TRBD2	TRBJ2-1	TGTGCCTTCGGGACTAGCCGGAGCGATGAGCAGTTCTTC	CAFGTSRSDEQFF
TRBV30	once	.	TRBJ1-5	TGTGCCTGGAGTAGTCGGGGGCGGCAGCCCCAGCATTTT	CAWSSRGRQPQHF
TRBV10-3	.	.	TRBJ1-6	TGTGCCATCAGTGAGTCTGGGAGGGAAGGCTCACCCCTCCACTTT	CAISESGREGSPLHF
TRBV9	few	.	TRBJ2-2	TGTGCCAGCAGCGCTACAGTGAACACCGGGGAGCTGTTTTTT	CASSATVNTGELFF
TRBV19	.	TRBD2	TRBJ2-3	TGTGCCAGTAGTCCCACTAGCGCCCACGGAGATACGCAGTATTTT	CASSPTSAHGDTQYF
TRBV11-2	.	.	TRBJ2-1	TGTGCCAGCAGCTCGTCAGTAGCGGATCACAATGAGCAGTTCTTC	CASSSSVADHNEQFF
TRBV2	.	TRBD1	TRBJ1-1	TGTGCCAGCACGGTAGACAGGGGAAGCACTGAAGCTTTCTTT	CASTVDRGSTEAFF
TRBV5-1	.	.	TRBJ2-1	TGCGCCAGCAGCTTGGTCGGGCCTAACAATGAGCAGTTCTTC	CASSLVGPNNEQFF
TRBV3-1/TRBV3-2	.	.	TRBJ1-1	TGTGCCAGCAGCCAAGGATCAGGCGACACGGGCGGTGAAGCTTTCTTT	CASSQGSGDTGGEAFF
TRBV28	.	TRBD1	TRBJ1-4	TGTGCCAGCAGCCTGTTCCAGGGGGCTCGGGAAAAACTGTTTTTT	CASSLFQGAREKLFF
TRBV25-1	.	.	TRBJ1-2	TGTGCCAGCAGTGAAACGCGGGGGTATGGCTACACCTTC	CASSETRGYGYTF
TRBV7-7	.	TRBD1	TRBJ2-7	TGTGCTAGCAGCTTAGGGGACAGGGTTTTTGACGAGCAGTACTTC	CASSLGDRVFDEQYF
TRBV7-2	.	.	TRBJ2-7	TGTGCCAGCAGCTTATGGGGCGGGGACCAAAGCTCCTACGAGCAGTACTTC	CASSLWGGDQSSYEQYF
TRBV5-6	.	TRBD2	TRBJ2-1	TGTGCCAGCAGCCCGGGACTAGATTATAATGAGCAGTTCTTC	CASSPGLDYNEQFF
TRBV15	.	TRBD1	TRBJ1-2	TGTGCCACCAGGGGGGACAGGGGCGCCGACTATGGCTACACCTTC	CATRGDRGADYGYTF
TRBV9	.	TRBD2	TRBJ2-7	TGTGCCAGCAGCGACAGAGCTAGCGGGACCCCCTCCTACGAGCAGTACTTC	CASSDRASGTPSYEQYF
TRBV20-1	.	.	TRBJ1-2	TGCAGCCCATCCAGGGACTATGGCTACACCTTC	CSPSRDYGYTF
TRBV7-2	.	TRBD1	TRBJ1-2	TGTGCCAGCAGCTTAGAAGGGACAGGGGGCAACTATGGCTACACCTTC	CASSLEGTGGNYGYTF
TRBV12-3/TRBV12-4	.	.	TRBJ1-5	TGTGCCAGCAGTATGGACAGCTATCAGCCCCAGCATTTT	CASSMDSYQPQHF
TRBV5-1	few	TRBD2	TRBJ2-7	TGCGCCAGCAGCCTAGGACTAGCGGCCACCTACGAGCAGTACTTC	CASSLGLAATYEQYF
TRBV4-3	.	.	TRBJ2-3	TGCGCCAGCAGCCCGGGCGGGACGGGGGCAGATACGCAGTATTTT	CASSPGGTGADTQYF
TRBV10-2	.	TRBD2	TRBJ2-1	TGCGCCAGCATAAGCGGGGGGTCCCTCAATGAGCAGTTCTTC	CASISGGSLNEQFF
TRBV10-3	.	TRBD1	TRBJ2-2	TGTGCCATCAGTATGGCCGGGACAGGGGGCACCGGGGAGCTGTTTTTT	CAISMAGTGGTGELFF
TRBV30	.	.	TRBJ2-6	TGTGCCTGGAGACTTGCAGGCCACACACGGAGCATCTCTGGGGCCAACGTCCTGACTTTC	CAWRLAGHTRSISGANVLTF
TRBV5-4	.	.	TRBJ1-2	TGTGCCAGCAGCCCCAGGCCGGGAAACTATGGCTACACCTTC	CASSPRPGNYGYTF
TRBV2	.	.	TRBJ2-7	TGTGCCAGCAGCACGGGACCCCGCCTGGAGCAGTACTTC	CASSTGPRLEQYF
TRBV6-5	.	TRBD1	TRBJ1-2	TGTGCCAGCAGTTGGACAGGGACGAAGGGCTACACCTTC	CASSWTGTKGYTF
TRBV5-4	few	.	TRBJ1-1	TGTGCCAGCAGCTTGAGTCAGCTAACCACTGAAGCTTTCTTT	CASSLSQLTTEAFF
TRBV6-5	.	TRBD1	TRBJ2-1	TGTGCCAGCAGTTACGAGGGACAGGGGTTCAATGAGCAGTTCTTC	CASSYEGQGFNEQFF
TRBV4-3	.	TRBD1	TRBJ1-4	TGCGCCAGCAGCCAAGACCGGTCTGGCGGGACAGGGCTACTTAAACTGTTTTTT	CASSQDRSGGTGLLKLFF
TRBV18	.	.	TRBJ1-1	TGTGCCAGCTCACCTCCAGGGAACACTGAAGCTTTCTTT	CASSPPGNTEAFF
TRBV6-5	.	.	TRBJ2-4	TGTGCCAGCAGTTCGCGAGACAGGCACATTCAGTACTTC	CASSSRDRHIQYF
TRBV5-1	.	.	TRBJ1-1	TGCGCCAGCAGCTTGGACGGTTTTAACACTGAAGCTTTCTTT	CASSLDGFNTEAFF
TRBV7-2	.	TRBD1	TRBJ1-2	TGTGCCAGCAGCTTAGACAGGGGCTATGGCTACACCTTC	CASSLDRGYGYTF
TRBV6-1	.	.	TRBJ2-7	TGTGCCAGCAGTGAAGCGAACTTTCGCGAGCAGTACTTC	CASSEANFREQYF
TRBV4-1	few	TRBD1	TRBJ2-7	TGCGCCAGCAGCCAGATAGGGGGCCCGCCCTACGAGCAGTACTTC	CASSQIGGPPYEQYF
TRBV5-1	.	.	TRBJ1-1	TGCGCCAGCAGCCCCGGAAACACTGAAGCTTTCTTT	CASSPGNTEAFF
TRBV3-1/TRBV3-2	few	.	TRBJ2-2	TGTGCCAGCAGCCAAGTGGGCGTCTGGGGGGAGCTGTTTTTT	CASSQVGVWGELFF
TRBV21-1	.	.	TRBJ2-3	TGTGCCAGCCTCGAAGCGGGGACAGGGGGAACAGATACGCAGTATTTT	CASLEAGTGGTDTQYF
TRBV7-2	.	.	TRBJ2-2	TGTGCCAGCAGCTTGAGGGGGGGCGAGACCGGGGAGCTGTTTTTT	CASSLRGGETGELFF